This T cell receptor (beta chain) was sequenced during a study of neurological immune-mediated disorders. As for time point: technical triplicate 2. The cell input for sorted libraries was about 960,000, and those cells were CD4+ or CD8+ T cells. The CDR3 sequence is 11 residues long. V lost 5 bases to trimming and J lost 3 bases, with 5 bases between them. Germline V gene data show CDR1 as SGHTA and CDR2 as FQGNSA. There are many counts of this clonotype. The cDNA was generated through 5'RACE incorporating 10-nucleotide random UMIs. TCRdb independently ran MiXCR on the 5' RACE reads; one entry per CDR3 protein. Altogether 30,000 or so distinct CDR3 sequences are present, roughly 13% being singletons, with the ten largest covering more than 4.5%.

The specimen sequenced was CD4+ T cells from blood. This TCR was recovered from a female donor with HTLV-1-associated myelopathy (HAM/TSP). V is TRBV7-2 and J is TRBJ2-7; no clear D gene. CDR3 DNA: TGTGCCAGCAGCCCGGACTACGAGCAGTACTTC. It is translated as CASSPDYEQYF.